This entry features one T cell receptor (beta chain) sequence. This sample is drawn from a study of blood T cell repertoires in COVID-19. Study-wide background: COVID-19 samples, acute and convalescent, were from the United States, Italy and Spain. PBMCs, B-cell-depleted T cells, or T cells were the source of the cDNA or gDNA that made up the material.

Under the authors' procedure: The assay estimated nucleated cells by amplifying reference gene primers. This table comes from immunoSEQ multiplex PCR, and its TCRdb copy is limited to in-frame clones, with some not included. The V and J calls and clone size come from that table; D and trimming were worked out from the DNA. This table has about 140,000 clones, 87% appearing once. The sequencing sample was made of peripheral blood. The sequence derives from a man between 50 and 59 years old who had recovered from COVID-19.

CDR3 sequence: CASSAGQGRYSYEQYF. CDR3 DNA: TGTGCCAGCAGCGCCGGACAGGGGCGGTACTCCTACGAGCAGTACTTC. The V gene is TRBV9, the J gene TRBJ2-7, with 9 nucleotides matching TRBD1. The CDR3 covers 16 residues. Germline loops: CDR1 SGDLS, CDR2 YYNGEE. The V and J ends lost 3 bases and 0 bases, in that order; junction bases with no gene match: 7.